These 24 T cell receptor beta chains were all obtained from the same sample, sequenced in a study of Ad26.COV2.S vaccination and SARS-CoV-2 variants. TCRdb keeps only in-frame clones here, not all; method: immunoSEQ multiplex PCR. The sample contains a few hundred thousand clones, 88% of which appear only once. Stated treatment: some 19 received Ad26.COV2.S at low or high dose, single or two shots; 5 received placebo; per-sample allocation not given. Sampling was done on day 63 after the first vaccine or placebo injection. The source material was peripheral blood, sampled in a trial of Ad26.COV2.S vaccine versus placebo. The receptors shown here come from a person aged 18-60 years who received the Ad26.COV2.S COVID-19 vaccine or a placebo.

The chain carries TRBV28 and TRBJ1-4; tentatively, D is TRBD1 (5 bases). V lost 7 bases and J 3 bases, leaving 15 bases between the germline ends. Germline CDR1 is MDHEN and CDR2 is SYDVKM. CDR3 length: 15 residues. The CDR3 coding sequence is TGTGCCAGCAATAGCCAGGGACCTTCTAATGAAAAACTGTTTTTT. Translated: CASNSQGPSNEKLFF.

The CDR3 sequence is CASSQGTHNNQPQHF. The CDR3, as DNA: TGCGCCAGCAGCCAAGGGACACACAACAATCAGCCCCAGCATTTT. This sequence joins TRBV4-1 and TRBJ1-5; D may be TRBD1 (5 bases). V was clipped by 1 base and J by 3 bases, with 10 bases between them. CDR1 and CDR2 from the germline V gene are MGHRA and YSYEKL. This CDR3 has 15 amino acids.

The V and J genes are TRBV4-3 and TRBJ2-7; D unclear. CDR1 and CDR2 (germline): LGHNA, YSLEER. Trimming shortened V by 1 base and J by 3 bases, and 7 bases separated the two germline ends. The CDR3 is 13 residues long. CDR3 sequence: CASSQGAGYEQYF. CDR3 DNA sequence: TGCGCCAGCAGCCAAGGGGCTGGCTACGAGCAGTACTTC.

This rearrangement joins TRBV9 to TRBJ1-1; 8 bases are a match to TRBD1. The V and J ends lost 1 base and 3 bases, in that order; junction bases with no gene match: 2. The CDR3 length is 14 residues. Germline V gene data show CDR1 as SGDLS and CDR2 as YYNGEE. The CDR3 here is CASSVTGGDTEAFF. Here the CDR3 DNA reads TGTGCCAGCAGCGTAACAGGGGGTGACACTGAAGCTTTCTTT.

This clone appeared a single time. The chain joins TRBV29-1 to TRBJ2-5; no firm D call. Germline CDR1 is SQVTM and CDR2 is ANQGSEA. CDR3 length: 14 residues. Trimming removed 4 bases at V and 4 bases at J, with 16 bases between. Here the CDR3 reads CSVVTGGFRETQYF. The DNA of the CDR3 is TGCAGCGTTGTAACGGGTGGTTTTAGAGAGACCCAGTACTTC.

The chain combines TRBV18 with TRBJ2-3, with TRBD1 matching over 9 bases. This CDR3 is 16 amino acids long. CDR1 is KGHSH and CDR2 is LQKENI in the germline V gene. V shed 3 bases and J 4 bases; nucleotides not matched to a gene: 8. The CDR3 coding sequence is TGTGCCAGCTCACCGCCGGGACAGGGCTACCCAGATACGCAGTATTTT. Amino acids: CASSPPGQGYPDTQYF.

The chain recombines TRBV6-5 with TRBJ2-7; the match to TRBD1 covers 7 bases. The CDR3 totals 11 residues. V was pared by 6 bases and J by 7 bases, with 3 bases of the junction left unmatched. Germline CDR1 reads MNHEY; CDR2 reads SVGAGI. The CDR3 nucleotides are TGTGCCAGCAGGACAGGGTATGAGCAGTACTTC. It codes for CASRTGYEQYF.

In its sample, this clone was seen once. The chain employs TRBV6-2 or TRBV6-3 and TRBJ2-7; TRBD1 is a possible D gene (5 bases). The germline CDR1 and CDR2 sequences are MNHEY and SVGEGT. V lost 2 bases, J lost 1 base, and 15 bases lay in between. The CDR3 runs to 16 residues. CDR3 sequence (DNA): TGTGCCAGCAGTTACGAGGTAGGGGCCGAGTCCTACGAGCAGTACTTC. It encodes CASSYEVGAESYEQYF.

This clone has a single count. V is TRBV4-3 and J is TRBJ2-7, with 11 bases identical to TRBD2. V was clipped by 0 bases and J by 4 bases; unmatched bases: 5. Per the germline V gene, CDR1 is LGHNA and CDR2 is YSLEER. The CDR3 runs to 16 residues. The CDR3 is CASSQDLAGGLYEQYF. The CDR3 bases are TGCGCCAGCAGCCAAGATTTAGCGGGGGGGTTGTACGAGCAGTACTTC.

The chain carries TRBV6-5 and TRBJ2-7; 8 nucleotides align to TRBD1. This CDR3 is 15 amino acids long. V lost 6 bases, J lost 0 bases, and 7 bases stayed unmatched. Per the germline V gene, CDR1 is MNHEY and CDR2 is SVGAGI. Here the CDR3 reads CASSSGGSPSYEQYF. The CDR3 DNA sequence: TGTGCCAGCAGCTCAGGGGGCTCCCCCTCCTACGAGCAGTACTTC.

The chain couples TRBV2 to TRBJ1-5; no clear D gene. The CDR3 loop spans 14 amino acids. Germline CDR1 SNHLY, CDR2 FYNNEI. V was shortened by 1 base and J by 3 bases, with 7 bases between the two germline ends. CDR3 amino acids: CASSEGQPNQPQHF. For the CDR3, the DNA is TGTGCCAGCAGTGAAGGGCAGCCCAATCAGCCCCAGCATTTT.

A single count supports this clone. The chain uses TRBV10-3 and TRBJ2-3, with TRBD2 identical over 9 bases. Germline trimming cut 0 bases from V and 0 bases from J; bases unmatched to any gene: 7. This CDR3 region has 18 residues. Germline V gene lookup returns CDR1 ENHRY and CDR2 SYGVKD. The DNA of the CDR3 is TGTGCCATCAGTGAGTCGTCCTGGCGGGGGGGGAGCACAGATACGCAGTATTTT. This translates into CAISESSWRGGSTDTQYF.

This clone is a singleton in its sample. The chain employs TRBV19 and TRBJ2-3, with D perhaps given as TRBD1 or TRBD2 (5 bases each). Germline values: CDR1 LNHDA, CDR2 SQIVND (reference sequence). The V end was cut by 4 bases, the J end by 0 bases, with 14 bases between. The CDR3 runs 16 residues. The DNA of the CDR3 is TGTGCCAGTAGTACCCGCTTGGGGGTTAGCACAGATACGCAGTATTTT. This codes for CASSTRLGVSTDTQYF.

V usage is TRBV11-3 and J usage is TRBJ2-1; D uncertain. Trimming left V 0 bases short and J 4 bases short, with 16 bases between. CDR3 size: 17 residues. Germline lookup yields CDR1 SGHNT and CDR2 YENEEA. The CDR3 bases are TGTGCCAGCAGCTTAGAGGGGTTTAGGAGTGGGTACAATGAGCAGTTCTTC. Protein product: CASSLEGFRSGYNEQFF. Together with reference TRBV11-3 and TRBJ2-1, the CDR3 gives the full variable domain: EAGVVQSPRYKIIEKKQPVAFWCNPISGHNTLYWYLQNLGQGPELLIRYENEEAVDDSQLPKDRFSAERLKGVDSTLKIQPAELGDSAVYLCASSLEGFRSGYNEQFFGPGTRLTVL.

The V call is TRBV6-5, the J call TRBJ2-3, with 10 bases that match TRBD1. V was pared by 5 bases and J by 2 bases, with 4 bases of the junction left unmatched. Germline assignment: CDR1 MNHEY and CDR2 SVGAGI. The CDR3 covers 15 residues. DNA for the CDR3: TGTGCCAGCAGTCCAGGGACAGGGGACACAGATACGCAGTATTTT. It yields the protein CASSPGTGDTDTQYF.

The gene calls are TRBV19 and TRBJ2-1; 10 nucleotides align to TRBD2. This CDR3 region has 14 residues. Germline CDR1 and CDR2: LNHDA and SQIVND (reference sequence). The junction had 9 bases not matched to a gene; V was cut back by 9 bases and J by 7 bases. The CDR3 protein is CASTSGGAENEQFF. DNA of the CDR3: TGTGCCAGCACCAGCGGGGGGGCCGAAAATGAGCAGTTCTTC.

CDR3 in amino acids: CASSVDRGGANVLTF. DNA of the CDR3: TGTGCCAGTAGTGTCGACAGGGGTGGGGCCAACGTCCTGACTTTC. The chain joins TRBV19 to TRBJ2-6; 8 positions match TRBD1. The CDR3 has 15 residues. J gave up 3 bases and V 5 bases, and 3 bases lay outside the gene matches. Per germline, CDR1 LNHDA and CDR2 SQIVND (reference sequence).

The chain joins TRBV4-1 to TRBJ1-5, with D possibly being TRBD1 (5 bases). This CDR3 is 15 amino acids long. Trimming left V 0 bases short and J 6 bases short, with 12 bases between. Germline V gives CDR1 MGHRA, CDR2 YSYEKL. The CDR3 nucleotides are TGCGCCAGCAGCCAAGATGGAGGGGAAAGTCAGCCCCAGCATTTT. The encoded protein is CASSQDGGESQPQHF.

Here the CDR3 reads CATSYTTGVGEQYF. The CDR3 DNA reads TGTGCCACCAGCTACACGACAGGGGTCGGGGAGCAGTACTTC. The chain links TRBV15 to TRBJ2-7; 8 bases are shared with TRBD1. Trimming at V came to 5 bases and at J to 7 bases, leaving 10 bases not matched to a gene. The CDR3 loop spans 14 amino acids. Germline-derived CDR1 and CDR2 are LNHNV and YYDKDF (reference sequence).

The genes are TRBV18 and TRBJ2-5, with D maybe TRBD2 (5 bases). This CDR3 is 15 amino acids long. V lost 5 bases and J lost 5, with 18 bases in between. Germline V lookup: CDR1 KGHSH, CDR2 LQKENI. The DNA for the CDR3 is TGTGCCAGCTCAGCATCGGGGAGTCGAGGGGAGACCCAGTACTTC. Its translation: CASSASGSRGETQYF.

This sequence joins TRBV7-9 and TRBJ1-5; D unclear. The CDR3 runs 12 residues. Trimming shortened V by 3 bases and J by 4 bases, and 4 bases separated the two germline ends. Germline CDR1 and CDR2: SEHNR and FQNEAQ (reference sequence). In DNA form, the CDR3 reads TGTGCCAGCAGCTTCGGGAATCAGCCCCAGCATTTT. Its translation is CASSFGNQPQHF.

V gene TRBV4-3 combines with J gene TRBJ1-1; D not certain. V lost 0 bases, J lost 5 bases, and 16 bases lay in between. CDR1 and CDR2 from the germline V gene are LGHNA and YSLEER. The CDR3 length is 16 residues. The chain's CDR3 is CASSQDGQAGWTEAFF. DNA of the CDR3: TGCGCCAGCAGCCAAGACGGGCAGGCAGGCTGGACTGAAGCTTTCTTT.

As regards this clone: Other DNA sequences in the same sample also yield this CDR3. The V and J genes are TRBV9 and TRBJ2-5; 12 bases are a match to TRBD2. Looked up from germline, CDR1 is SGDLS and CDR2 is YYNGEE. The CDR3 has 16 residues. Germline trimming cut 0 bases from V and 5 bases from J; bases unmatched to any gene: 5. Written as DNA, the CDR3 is TGTGCCAGCAGCGTAGGCCTAGCGGGGGGGCCGGAGACCCAGTACTTC. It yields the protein CASSVGLAGGPETQYF.

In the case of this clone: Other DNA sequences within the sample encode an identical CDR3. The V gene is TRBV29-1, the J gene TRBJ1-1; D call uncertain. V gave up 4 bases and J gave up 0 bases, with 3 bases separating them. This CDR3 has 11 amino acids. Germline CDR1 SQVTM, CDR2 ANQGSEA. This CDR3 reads CSVALNTEAFF. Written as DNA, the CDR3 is TGCAGCGTTGCCCTGAACACTGAAGCTTTCTTT.